This T cell receptor beta chain was retrieved from a study of cytomegalovirus exposure and HLA in healthy donors. Study-wide results and limits: In vitro work confirmed that three CMV-associated chains recognize CMV antigens. Subsequent analysis showed first-cohort TCR clusters tending to co-occur in over a hundred validation repertoires. Among TCR sequences, most were rare, though some public TCRs appeared in many donors.

As for this clone: What it binds is not known.

Using immunoSEQ multiplex PCR, the repertoire was profiled, and TCRdb retains in-frame clones only, with some absent. The repertoire holds 330,000 or so clones, with 86% as singletons. The germline gives CDR1 SGHTS, CDR2 YDEGEE. This CDR3 contains 16 residues. The V and J ends lost 4 bases and 0 bases, in that order; junction bases with no gene match: 6. The chain uses TRBV5-8 and TRBJ2-5; 10 bases are shared with TRBD2. The specimen sequenced was PBMCs. The sequence was collected from a woman younger than 30 in good health and CMV-seronegative. The CDR3 region is CASSVWTSGDQETQYF. The CDR3 DNA sequence: TGTGCCAGCAGCGTCTGGACTAGCGGAGACCAAGAGACCCAGTACTTC. The variable domain in full, with the rest retrieved from reference TRBV5-8 and TRBJ2-5, is EAGVTQSPTHLIKTRGQQATLRCSPISGHTSVYWYQQALGLGLQFLLWYDEGEERNRGNFPPRFSGRQFPNYSSELNVNALELEDSALYLCASSVWTSGDQETQYFGPGTRLLVL.